Sequencing of this TCR beta chain was carried out in a study of shared clonotypes between healthy human individuals (TCRdb year 2020). Context from the whole study: The cohort comprised two women and a few men aged 18 to 49 years. To estimate repertoire size and how much clonotypes are shared between individuals, the study performed deep sequencing of blood TCR repertoires from a few healthy adults. To increase sequencing depth and limit assay-specific biases, TCR repertoire library preparation and sequencing were carried out by different laboratories using diverse techniques. For each donor, CD4 naive and CD4 memory were each given three plates, CD8 naive was given two plates, and CD8 memory was given one plate. Per donor, leukapheresis produced somewhere between about 0.94 and 9 billion PBMCs.

The full study reports these points: When a handful of donors were compared, the shared fraction of clonotypes was about 5.2% for naive CD4, around 4% for naive CD8, 2.3% for memory CD4, and roughly 0.43% for memory CD8. Sampling was restricted to blood, and TCR repertoires in tissue are likely to differ from TCR repertoires in blood. Pairwise subsampling led to the expectation that sequencing depth would affect the degree of clonotype sharing among donors. The genetic and exposure-history diversity represented was limited by the small number of donors. Clonotypes shared by all four sorted-subset donors showed higher generation probabilities than non-shared clonotypes. Naive subsets generally had larger estimated clonotype richness than memory subsets. Even with the large sequencing depth, rarefaction of the sorted-subset datasets indicated that sequencing was incomplete.

Donors were healthy HIV-negative adults with no recently reported acute infections or vaccinations. Every donor was a Caucasian adult living in Nashville, Tennessee, USA. CD4+ T cells were enriched by magnetic negative selection; naive cells were then positively selected on CD45RA, and the negative fraction formed the memory subset. After blood collection by leukapheresis, PBMCs were isolated using Ficoll-Histopaque density gradient centrifugation and then cryopreserved in the vapor phase of liquid nitrogen. Purity and quantity of every magnetically sorted T cell population were checked by analytical flow cytometry. Genomic DNA was isolated from each sorted fraction and quantified by UV absorbance on a Nanodrop 2000c. TCR CDR3 regions were amplified from genomic DNA by multiplex PCR using the deep immunoSEQ assay. Genomic DNA extracted from each cell subset was distributed evenly over all wells of several immunoSEQ 96-well plates, and each plate served as one replicate. For sorted subsets, 150 to 200 ng genomic DNA, equal to 30,000 or so T cell genomes, was loaded into each replicate PCR. The purified libraries were quantified using a Qubit 3.0 fluorometer, sized with a Bioanalyzer 2100, and then quantified again using the KAPA Library Quantification kit. Every immunoSEQ 96-well plate was sequenced on a separate single-read 150-cycle Illumina NextSeq 550 flow cell. Under the source paper's analysis protocol: Because the immunoSEQ output included only junctional sequences and no quality scores, the filtering could not be the same as the filtering used for full-length reads. To assign V/J genes and CDR3, sequences were annotated using PyIR, a Python wrapper for IgBLAST v1.9, with IMGT germline references. Any read was removed if the V/J assignment was weak (E-value above 1e-6), the CDR3 was missing, or the read contained stop codons, out-of-frame junctions, or ambiguous translated residues. V3J clonotypes were defined as sequences sharing the same inferred V gene, J gene, and CDR3 amino acid sequence. The percentage overlap between two repertoires was calculated by dividing the number of shared unique clonotypes by the size of the smaller repertoire. Richness of each repertoire was evaluated using RTK rarefaction, the Chao1 estimator, and Recon v2.1 estimates of unobserved clonotypes. For all TCRbeta clonotypes obtained by the gDNA method from four donors, generation probabilities were computed with OLGA. Held by TCRdb, this immuneACCESS table contains in-frame sequences only and omits some clones. Under half of the omission traces to an unresolved V gene where checked; the cause of the rest is unknown. D and trimming come from the DNA, and the V and J calls and clone size come from that table. The sample includes a few million clones, with around 93% observed a single time. The ten largest make up 0.3% to 0.4% of the sample.

A single count supports this clone. Its antigen target is currently unknown. Within one base of it there is no much larger clone, and no base qualities were kept. This receptor was taken from a young man in good health. Some clones in this sample may be carry-over from other donors' samples. The sequenced sample consisted of naive CD4+ T cells from PBMCs. The cell subset or site label, read with the paper, signifies: CD45RA+ positively selected.

The nucleotide sequence is TGTGCCAGCAGCCGACAGGGGGGCAATCAGCCCCAGCATTTT. Protein translation: CASSRQGGNQPQHF. In this chain, TRBV5-8 is recombined with TRBJ1-5; TRBD1 lines up with 9 middle nucleotides. Trimming leaves V shorter by 4 bases and J shorter by 2 bases, with the junction holding 1 base beyond the gene matches. The cysteine opens and the phenylalanine closes a CDR3 of 14 amino acids. Left in the record is the CDR3 DNA by itself, 42 bases read in frame from the first base. CDR1 and CDR2, looked up from the germline V gene, are SGHTS and YDEGEE.